This T cell receptor (beta chain) is drawn from a study of shared clonotypes between healthy human individuals. Study results and caveats: Clonotype sharing across a few donors was observed for 4.5% to 6.5% of naive CD4 clonotypes.

Assay execution proceeded at the deep level. Method: immunoSEQ multiplex PCR; TCRdb's copy keeps in-frame clones and lacks some. The sample contains roughly 1,100,000 clones, approximately 76% of which appear only once. Details on this clone: Its specificity is unknown.

V gave up 6 bases and J gave up 1 base; unmatched junction bases: 6. Per the germline V gene, CDR1 is SNHLY and CDR2 is FYNNEI. This CDR3 is 15 amino acids long. The chain has TRBV2 and TRBJ2-3; 8 positions agree with TRBD2. The sample comprised memory CD4+ T cells sorted from blood. Subset denoted: CD45RA-negative fraction. The receptor comes from a man aged 18 to 30 in good health. CDR3 DNA: TGTGCCAGCAGAGCCGGGGGGGCTCGCACAGATACGCAGTATTTT. It yields the protein CASRAGGARTDTQYF.